This T cell receptor beta chain derives from a study of CD8+ T cells in alopecia areata. On the study more broadly: The graft donors were roughly 6-13-month-old C3H/HeJ mice with spontaneous alopecia, and their skin went to 7-10-week-old female C3H/HeJ mice.

RNA, once extracted, was reverse transcribed into cDNA for use as the sequencing template. The method was immunoSEQ multiplex PCR; TCRdb's version includes in-frame clones alone and lacks a portion of them. The sample includes 250,000 or so clones, none of them occurring once. Sorting used CD4, CD8alpha, NKG2D, NKG2ACE and other markers on pooled cutaneous lymph node cells. In regard to this clone: The genes and germline here are from mouse. Sequencing ends 4 residues short of the CDR3 end; the germline J gene provides the rest.

V lost 0 bases to trimming and J lost 3 bases; unmatched junction nucleotides: 1. Germline lookup yields CDR1 LGHNA and CDR2 YSYQKL. This CDR3 spans 16 amino acids. Sequencing input: CD4+ T cells sorted from a lymph node. This chain connects TRBV2 to TRBJ2-1, with 11 nucleotides matching TRBD1. This TCR came from a C3H/HeJ mouse with alopecia areata. MHC haplotype: H2-k. CDR3 sequence reads: CASSQEGTGGYAEQFF. The CDR3 bases that were read are TGTGCCAGCAGCCAAGAAGGGACAGGGGGCTATGCT.